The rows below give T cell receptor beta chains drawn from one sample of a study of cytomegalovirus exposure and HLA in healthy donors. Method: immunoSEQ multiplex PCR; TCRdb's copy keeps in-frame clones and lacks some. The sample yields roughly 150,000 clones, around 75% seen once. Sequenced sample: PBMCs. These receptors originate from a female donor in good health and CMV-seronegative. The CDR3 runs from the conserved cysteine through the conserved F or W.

CASSLRGTGKNIQYF	TRBV5-4
CASRSGLAGVRTETQYF	TRBV13
CASRGTAGTSNYGYTF	TRBV28
CASSLETSGMGHEQFF	TRBV5-1
CASSLGVDSYEQYF	TRBV5-4
CASSTILAGGLNEQYF	TRBV27
CASSPPSVNEQFF	TRBV18
CASSPRTATHTNYGYTF	TRBV13
CASSSLGGSPGQYF	TRBV27
CASSQVPGLAGNEQFF	TRBV4-1
CASSSTGGGIYGYTF	TRBV27
CASSLAGTSGSRKEYNEQFF	TRBV5-1
CASSEMGLQYF	TRBV25-1
CASGGLGAAEAFF	TRBV12-5